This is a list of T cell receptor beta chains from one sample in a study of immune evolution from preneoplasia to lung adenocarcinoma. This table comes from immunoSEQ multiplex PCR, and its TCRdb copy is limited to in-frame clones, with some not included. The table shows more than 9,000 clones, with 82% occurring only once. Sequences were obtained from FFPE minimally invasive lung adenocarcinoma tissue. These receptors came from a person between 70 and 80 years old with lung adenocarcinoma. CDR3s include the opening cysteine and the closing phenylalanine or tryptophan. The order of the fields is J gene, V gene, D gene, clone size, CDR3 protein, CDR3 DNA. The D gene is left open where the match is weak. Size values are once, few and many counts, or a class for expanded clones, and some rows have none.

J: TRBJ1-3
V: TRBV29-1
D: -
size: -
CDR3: CSVGQDEGNTIYF
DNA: TGCAGCGTTGGCCAGGACGAAGGAAACACCATATATTTT

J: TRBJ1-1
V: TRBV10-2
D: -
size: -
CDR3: CASTRDALAEAFF
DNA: TGCGCCAGCACCAGGGACGCCTTGGCTGAAGCTTTCTTT

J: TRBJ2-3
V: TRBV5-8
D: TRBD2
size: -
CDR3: CASSWGLAGGTADTQYF
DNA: TGTGCCAGCAGCTGGGGACTAGCGGGAGGCACGGCAGATACGCAGTATTTT

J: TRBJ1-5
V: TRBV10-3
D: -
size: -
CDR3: CAISGDTNQPQHF
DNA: TGTGCCATCAGTGGGGACACCAATCAGCCCCAGCATTTT

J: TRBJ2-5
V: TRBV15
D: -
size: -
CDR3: CATSRTDEGTQYF
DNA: TGTGCCACCAGCAGGACGGACGAAGGGACCCAGTACTTC

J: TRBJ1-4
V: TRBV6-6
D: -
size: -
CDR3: CASRSLHNEKLFF
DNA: TGTGCCAGCAGGTCACTTCATAATGAAAAACTGTTTTTT

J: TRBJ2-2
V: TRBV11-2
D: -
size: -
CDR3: CASSLGTLGAGELFF
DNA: TGTGCCAGCAGCTTAGGGACTCTCGGAGCTGGGGAGCTGTTTTTT

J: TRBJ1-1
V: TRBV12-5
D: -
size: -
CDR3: CASAFSTEAFF
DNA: TGTGCTAGTGCCTTTTCCACTGAAGCTTTCTTT

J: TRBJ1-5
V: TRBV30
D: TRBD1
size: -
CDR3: CAWTTQGQQPQHF
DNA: TGTGCCTGGACGACACAGGGGCAGCAGCCCCAGCATTTT

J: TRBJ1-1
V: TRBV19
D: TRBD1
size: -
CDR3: CASSMGQVRLNTEAFF
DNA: TGTGCCAGTAGTATGGGACAGGTCCGCTTGAACACTGAAGCTTTCTTT

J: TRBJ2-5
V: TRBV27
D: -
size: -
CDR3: CASSLLGADGQETQYF
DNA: TGTGCCAGCAGTTTATTAGGGGCCGACGGCCAAGAGACCCAGTACTTC

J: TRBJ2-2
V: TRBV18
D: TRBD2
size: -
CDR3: CASSGTTTGELFF
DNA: TGTGCCAGCTCCGGGACTACAACCGGGGAGCTGTTTTTT

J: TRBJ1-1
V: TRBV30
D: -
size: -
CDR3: CAWEGLNTEAFF
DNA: TGTGCCTGGGAAGGACTGAACACTGAAGCTTTCTTT

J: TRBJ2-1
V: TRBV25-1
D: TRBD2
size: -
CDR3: CASSPPGGFGGNEQFF
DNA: TGTGCCAGCAGCCCTCCGGGGGGGTTTGGTGGGAATGAGCAGTTCTTC

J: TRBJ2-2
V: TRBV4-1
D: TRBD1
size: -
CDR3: CASSLQDRVETGELFF
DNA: TGCGCCAGCAGCTTACAGGACAGGGTGGAAACCGGGGAGCTGTTTTTT

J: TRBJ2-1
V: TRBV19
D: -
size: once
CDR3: CASSIEDSLSYNEQFF
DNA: TGTGCCAGTAGTATAGAGGACAGCCTTTCCTACAATGAGCAGTTCTTC

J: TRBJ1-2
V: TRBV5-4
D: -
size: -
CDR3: CASKEGGVYGYTF
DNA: TGTGCCAGCAAAGAGGGGGGGGTGTATGGCTACACCTTC

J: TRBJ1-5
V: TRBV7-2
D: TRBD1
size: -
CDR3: CASSPSRGHGNQPQHF
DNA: TGTGCCAGCAGCCCGTCCAGGGGGCATGGCAATCAGCCCCAGCATTTT

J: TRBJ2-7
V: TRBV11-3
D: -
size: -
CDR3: CASSLDFATEQYF
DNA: TGTGCCAGCAGCTTAGATTTTGCCACGGAGCAGTACTTC

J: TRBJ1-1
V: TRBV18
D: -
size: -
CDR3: CASSPAVGGNTEAFF
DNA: TGTGCCAGCTCACCAGCAGTCGGGGGAAACACTGAAGCTTTCTTT

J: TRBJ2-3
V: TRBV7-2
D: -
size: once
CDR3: CASSSSDDTQYF
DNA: TGTGCCAGCAGCTCGTCAGATGATACGCAGTATTTT

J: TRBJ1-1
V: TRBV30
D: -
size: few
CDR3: CAWSRDTEAFF
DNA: TGTGCCTGGAGTAGGGACACTGAAGCTTTCTTT

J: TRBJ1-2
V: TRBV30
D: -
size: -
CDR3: CAWSVGIYGYTF
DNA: TGTGCCTGGAGTGTAGGGATTTATGGCTACACCTTC

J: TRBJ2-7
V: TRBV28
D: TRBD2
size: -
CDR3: CATDLREEQYF
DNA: TGTGCCACAGATTTGCGGGAGGAGCAGTACTTC

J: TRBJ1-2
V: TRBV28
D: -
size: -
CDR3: CASRTTNYGYTF
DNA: TGTGCCAGCAGGACTACGAACTATGGCTACACCTTC

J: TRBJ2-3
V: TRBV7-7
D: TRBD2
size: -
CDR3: CASSPLAGVADTQYF
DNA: TGTGCTAGCAGCCCACTAGCGGGGGTGGCAGATACGCAGTATTTT

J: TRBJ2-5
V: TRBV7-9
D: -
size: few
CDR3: CASSARTAVLYQETQYF
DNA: TGTGCCAGCAGCGCTAGGACGGCCGTTCTGTACCAAGAGACCCAGTACTTC

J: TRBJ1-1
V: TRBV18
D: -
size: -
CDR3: CASSPNSGNTEAFF
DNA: TGTGCCAGCTCACCCAATTCCGGGAACACTGAAGCTTTCTTT

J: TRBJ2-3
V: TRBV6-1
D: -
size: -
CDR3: CASSDGDTQYF
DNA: TGTGCCAGCAGTGATGGAGATACGCAGTATTTT

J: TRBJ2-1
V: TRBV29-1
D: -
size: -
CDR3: CSVEGGVREQFF
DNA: TGCAGCGTTGAAGGGGGAGTCCGAGAGCAGTTCTTC

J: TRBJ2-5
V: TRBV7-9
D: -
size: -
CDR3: CASSFSGTSETQYF
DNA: TGTGCCAGCAGCTTTTCGGGAACCTCCGAAACCCAGTACTTC

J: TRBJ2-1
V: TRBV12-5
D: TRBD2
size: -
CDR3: CASGPSGRGEQFF
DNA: TGTGCTAGTGGTCCTAGCGGGAGAGGTGAGCAGTTCTTC

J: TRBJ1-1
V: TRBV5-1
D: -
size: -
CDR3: CASSLSLTGANTEAFF
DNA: TGCGCCAGCAGCTTGTCCCTAACGGGGGCCAACACTGAAGCTTTCTTT

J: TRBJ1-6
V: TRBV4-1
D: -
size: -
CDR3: CASSQESRNSPLHF
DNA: TGCGCCAGCAGCCAAGAATCTCGGAATTCACCCCTCCACTTT

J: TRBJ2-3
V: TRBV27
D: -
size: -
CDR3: CASSSVGAFTDTQYF
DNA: TGTGCCAGCAGTTCGGTGGGGGCCTTCACAGATACGCAGTATTTT

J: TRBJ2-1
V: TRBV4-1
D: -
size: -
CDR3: CASSRDTGNEQFF
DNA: TGCGCCAGCAGCCGGGACACCGGCAATGAGCAGTTCTTC

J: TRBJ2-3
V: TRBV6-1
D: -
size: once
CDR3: CASSAGSTDTQYF
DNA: TGTGCCAGCAGTGCGGGCAGCACAGATACGCAGTATTTT

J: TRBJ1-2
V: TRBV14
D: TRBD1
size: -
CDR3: CASSQQDRGYGYTF
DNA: TGTGCCAGCAGCCAACAGGACAGGGGGTATGGCTACACCTTC

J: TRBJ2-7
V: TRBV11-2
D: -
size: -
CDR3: CASSLPGHEQYF
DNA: TGTGCCAGCAGCTTACCAGGGCACGAGCAGTACTTC

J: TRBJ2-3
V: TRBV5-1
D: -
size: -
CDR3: CASSVGRDQDTQYF
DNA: TGCGCCAGCAGCGTGGGACGGGACCAAGATACGCAGTATTTT

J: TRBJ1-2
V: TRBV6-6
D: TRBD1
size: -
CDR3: CASSSLEDRGRGYTF
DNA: TGTGCCAGCAGTTCTTTGGAGGACAGGGGAAGAGGCTACACCTTC

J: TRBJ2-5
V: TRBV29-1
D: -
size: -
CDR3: CSVVAGVETQYF
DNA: TGCAGCGTTGTGGCAGGGGTGGAGACCCAGTACTTC

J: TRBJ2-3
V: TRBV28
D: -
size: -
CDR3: CASSFLLGTDTQYF
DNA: TGTGCCAGCAGTTTCCTGTTGGGCACAGATACGCAGTATTTT

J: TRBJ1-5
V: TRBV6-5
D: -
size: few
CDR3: CASGRIYSNQPQHF
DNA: TGTGCCAGCGGGAGGATCTATAGCAATCAGCCCCAGCATTTT

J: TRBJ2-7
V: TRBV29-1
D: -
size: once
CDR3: CSVGLPAGEQYF
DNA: TGCAGCGTTGGGTTGCCCGCGGGGGAGCAGTACTTC

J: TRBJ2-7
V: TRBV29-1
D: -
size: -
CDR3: CSVGDAAREQYF
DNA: TGCAGCGTGGGGGATGCGGCTAGGGAGCAGTACTTC

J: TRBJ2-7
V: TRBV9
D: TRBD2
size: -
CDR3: CASSVGDGGAYEQYF
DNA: TGTGCCAGCAGCGTAGGGGACGGGGGGGCCTACGAGCAGTACTTC

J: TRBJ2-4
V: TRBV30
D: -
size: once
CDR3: CAWSVLDIAKNIQYF
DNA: TGTGCCTGGAGTGTTTTGGATATAGCCAAAAACATTCAGTACTTC

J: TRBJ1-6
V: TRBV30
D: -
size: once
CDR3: CAWSVRENSPLHF
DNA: TGTGCCTGGAGTGTACGTGAGAATTCACCCCTCCACTTT

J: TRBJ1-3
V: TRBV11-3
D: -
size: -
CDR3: CASSPPWHQNTIYF
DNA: TGTGCCAGCAGCCCCCCGTGGCACCAAAACACCATATATTTT

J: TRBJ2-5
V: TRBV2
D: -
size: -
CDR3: CASSGGGVQETQYF
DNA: TGTGCCAGCAGTGGAGGGGGGGTACAAGAGACCCAGTACTTC

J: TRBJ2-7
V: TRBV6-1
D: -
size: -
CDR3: CASSEWGNSYEQYF
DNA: TGTGCCAGCAGTGAATGGGGGAACTCCTACGAGCAGTACTTC

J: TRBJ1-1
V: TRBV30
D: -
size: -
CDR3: CAWSVWGGEGNTEAFF
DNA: TGTGCCTGGAGTGTATGGGGAGGGGAGGGGAACACTGAAGCTTTCTTT

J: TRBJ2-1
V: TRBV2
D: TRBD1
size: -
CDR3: CASSDRGLNEQFF
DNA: TGTGCCAGCAGTGACAGGGGGCTAAATGAGCAGTTCTTC

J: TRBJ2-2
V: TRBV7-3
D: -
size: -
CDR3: CASSSSSAGELFF
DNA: TGTGCCAGCAGCTCCTCTAGCGCCGGGGAGCTGTTTTTT

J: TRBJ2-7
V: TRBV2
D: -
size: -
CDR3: CASSEGGTPRGYF
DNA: TGTGCCAGCAGTGAGGGCGGGACACCTAGGGGGTACTTC

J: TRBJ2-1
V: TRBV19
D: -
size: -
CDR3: CASSKEYVGSYNEQFF
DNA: TGTGCCAGTAGTAAAGAATACGTTGGCTCCTACAATGAGCAGTTCTTC

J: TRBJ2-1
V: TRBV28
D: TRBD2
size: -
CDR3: CASSSPPSGSNEQFF
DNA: TGTGCCAGCAGTTCGCCGCCTAGCGGGAGCAATGAGCAGTTCTTC

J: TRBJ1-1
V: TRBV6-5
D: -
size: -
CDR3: CASRQGYTEAFF
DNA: TGTGCCAGCCGGCAGGGCTACACTGAAGCTTTCTTT

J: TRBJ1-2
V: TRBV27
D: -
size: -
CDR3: CASSFQDNRFWPYGYTF
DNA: TGTGCCAGCAGTTTCCAGGATAACAGGTTCTGGCCCTATGGCTACACCTTC